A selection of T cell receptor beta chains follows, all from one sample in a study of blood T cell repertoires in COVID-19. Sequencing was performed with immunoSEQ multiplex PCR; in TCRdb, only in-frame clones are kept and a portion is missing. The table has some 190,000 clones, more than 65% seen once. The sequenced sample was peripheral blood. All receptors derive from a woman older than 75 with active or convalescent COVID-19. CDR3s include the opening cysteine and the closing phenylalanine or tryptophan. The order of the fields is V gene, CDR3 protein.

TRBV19,CASSSSHRGGYEQYF
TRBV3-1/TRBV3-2,CASSQKMGGDGELFF
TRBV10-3,CAMQVWWNTEAFF
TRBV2,CASSVTGANEKLFF
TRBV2,CASSVGWVRGNYGYTF
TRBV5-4,CASSSGQGQGEQYF
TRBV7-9,CASSSSSEVQYF
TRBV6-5,CASKLINREYGYTF
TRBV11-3,CASSLTSGSGEQFF
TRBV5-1,CASSPRGIINEQFF
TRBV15,CATSRGGSTDTQYF
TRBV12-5,CASGFGEGHGYTF
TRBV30,CAWSASVYGYTF
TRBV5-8,CASSLGQVPDTQYF
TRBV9,CASSVDDLSSYNEQFF
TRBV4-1,CASSRVLGQGPYEQYF
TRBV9,CASSRTSNTEAFF
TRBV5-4,CASSLDRPQNSPLHF
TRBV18,CASSPPRGGTTGELFF
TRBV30,CAWSVKGRGYWNTEAFF
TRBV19,CASGSKTGARWEQYF
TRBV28,CASSLDRVHEKLFF
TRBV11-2,CASSFFRVRNEKLFF
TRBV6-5,CATSLFQGEKLFF
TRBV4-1,CASSQDPSGRRNEQFF
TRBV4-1,CASSQSRPAVGTDTQYF
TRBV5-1,CASSLPGLAGGNEQFF
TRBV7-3,CASSLTSYEQFF
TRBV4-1,CASSHFAGGPAGTQYF
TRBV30,CAWSSAGGKQFF
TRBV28,CASILSGDGSNYGYTF
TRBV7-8,CASSLVGYRGYQETQYF
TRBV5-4,CASSREEGYTEAFF
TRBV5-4,CASSLAVLQETQYF
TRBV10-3,CAIRRDLMNTEAFF
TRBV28,CASSFRWSYGYTF
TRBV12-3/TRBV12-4,CASSAGYTEQFF
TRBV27,CASRTGGRGYTF
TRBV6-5,CASSYSGNLGAFF
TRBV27,CASIRKWTGVYSPLHF